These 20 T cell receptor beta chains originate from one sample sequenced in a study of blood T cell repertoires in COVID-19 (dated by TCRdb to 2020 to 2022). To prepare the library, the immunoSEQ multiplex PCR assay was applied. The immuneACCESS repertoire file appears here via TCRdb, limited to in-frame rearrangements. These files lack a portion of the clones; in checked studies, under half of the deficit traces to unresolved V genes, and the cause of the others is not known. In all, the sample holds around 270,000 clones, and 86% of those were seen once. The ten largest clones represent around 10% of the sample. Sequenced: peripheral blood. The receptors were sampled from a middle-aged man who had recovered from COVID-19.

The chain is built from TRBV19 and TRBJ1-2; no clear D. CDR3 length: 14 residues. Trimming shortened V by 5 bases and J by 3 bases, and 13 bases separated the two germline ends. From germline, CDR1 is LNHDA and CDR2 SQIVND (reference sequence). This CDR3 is CASSPGLRYYGYTF. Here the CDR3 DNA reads TGTGCCAGTAGTCCCGGACTTCGCTACTATGGCTACACCTTC.

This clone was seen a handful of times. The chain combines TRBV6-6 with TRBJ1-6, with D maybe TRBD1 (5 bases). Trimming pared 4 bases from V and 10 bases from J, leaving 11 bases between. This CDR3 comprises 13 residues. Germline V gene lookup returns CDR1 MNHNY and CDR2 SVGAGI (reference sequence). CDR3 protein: CASSLGVVSPLHF. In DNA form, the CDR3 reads TGTGCCAGCAGTTTAGGGGTTGTATCACCCCTCCACTTT.

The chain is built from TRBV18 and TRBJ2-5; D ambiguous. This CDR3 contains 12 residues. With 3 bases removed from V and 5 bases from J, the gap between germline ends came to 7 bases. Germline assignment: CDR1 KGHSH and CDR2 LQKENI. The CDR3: CASSPATETQYF. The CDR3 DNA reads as TGTGCCAGCTCACCGGCCACCGAGACCCAGTACTTC.

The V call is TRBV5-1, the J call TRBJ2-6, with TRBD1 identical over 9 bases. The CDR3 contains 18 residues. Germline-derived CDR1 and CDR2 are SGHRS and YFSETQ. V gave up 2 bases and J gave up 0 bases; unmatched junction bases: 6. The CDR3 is CASSLIRDRVSGANVLTF. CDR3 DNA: TGCGCCAGCAGCTTAATCCGGGACAGGGTCTCTGGGGCCAACGTCCTGACTTTC.

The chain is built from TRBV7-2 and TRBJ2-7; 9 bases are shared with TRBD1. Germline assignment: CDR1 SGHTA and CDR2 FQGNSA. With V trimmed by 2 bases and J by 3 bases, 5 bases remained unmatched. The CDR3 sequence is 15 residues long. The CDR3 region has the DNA TGTGCCAGCAGCTTAAGGACAGGGGTTCTCTACGAGCAGTACTTC. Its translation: CASSLRTGVLYEQYF.

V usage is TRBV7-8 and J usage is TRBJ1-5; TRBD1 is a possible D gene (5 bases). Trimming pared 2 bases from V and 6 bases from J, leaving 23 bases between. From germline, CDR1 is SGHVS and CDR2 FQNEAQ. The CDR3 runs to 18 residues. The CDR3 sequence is CASSLFPMGGAQGQPQHF. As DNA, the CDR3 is TGTGCCAGCAGCTTATTCCCTATGGGTGGGGCGCAAGGTCAGCCCCAGCATTTT.

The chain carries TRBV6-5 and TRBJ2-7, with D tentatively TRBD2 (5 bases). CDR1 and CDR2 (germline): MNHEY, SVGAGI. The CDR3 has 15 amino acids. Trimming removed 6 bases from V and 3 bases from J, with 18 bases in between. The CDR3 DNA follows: TGTGCCAGCAGGGGAAGGACTCCCGGAAACTACGAGCAGTACTTC. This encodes CASRGRTPGNYEQYF.

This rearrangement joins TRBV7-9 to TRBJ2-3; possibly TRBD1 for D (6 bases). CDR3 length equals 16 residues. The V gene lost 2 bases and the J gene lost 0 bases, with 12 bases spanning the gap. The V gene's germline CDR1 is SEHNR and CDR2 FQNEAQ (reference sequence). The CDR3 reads CASSLLVGGSTDTQYF. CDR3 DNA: TGTGCCAGCAGCTTATTGGTAGGGGGAAGCACAGATACGCAGTATTTT.

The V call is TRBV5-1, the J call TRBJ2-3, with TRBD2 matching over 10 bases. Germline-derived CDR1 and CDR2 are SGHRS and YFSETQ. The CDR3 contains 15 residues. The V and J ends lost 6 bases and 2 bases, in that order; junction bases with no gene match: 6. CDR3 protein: CASMEAGGNTDTQYF. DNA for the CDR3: TGCGCCAGCATGGAAGCGGGAGGGAACACAGATACGCAGTATTTT.

CDR3 sequence reads: CASLLNPSGGQFF. The DNA for the CDR3 is TGTGCCAGCTTGCTTAATCCCTCAGGTGGGCAGTTCTTC. This chain uses TRBV2 with TRBJ2-1; D remains unclear. This CDR3 spans 13 amino acids. CDR1 is SNHLY and CDR2 is FYNNEI in the germline V gene. The germline V and J ends were trimmed by 8 bases and 12 bases, with 20 bases remaining between them.

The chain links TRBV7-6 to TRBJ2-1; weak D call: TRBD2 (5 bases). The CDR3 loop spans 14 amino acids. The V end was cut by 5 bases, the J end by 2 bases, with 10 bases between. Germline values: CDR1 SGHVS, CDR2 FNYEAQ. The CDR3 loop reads CASSPRDPYNEQFF. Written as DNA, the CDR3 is TGTGCCAGCAGCCCCCGGGATCCCTACAATGAGCAGTTCTTC.

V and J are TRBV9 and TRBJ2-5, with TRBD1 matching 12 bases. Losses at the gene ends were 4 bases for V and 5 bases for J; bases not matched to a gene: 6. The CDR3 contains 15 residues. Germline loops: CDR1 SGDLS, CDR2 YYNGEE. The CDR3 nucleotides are TGTGCCAGCAGCCGGGACAGGGGGCTAGGGGAGACCCAGTACTTC. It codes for CASSRDRGLGETQYF.

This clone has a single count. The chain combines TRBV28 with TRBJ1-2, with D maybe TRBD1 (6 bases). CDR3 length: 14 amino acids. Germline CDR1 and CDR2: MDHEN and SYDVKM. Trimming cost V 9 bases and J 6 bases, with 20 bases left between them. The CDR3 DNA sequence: TGTGCCAGTGATAAGGCGGACAGTCCCCATGGCTACACCTTC. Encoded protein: CASDKADSPHGYTF.

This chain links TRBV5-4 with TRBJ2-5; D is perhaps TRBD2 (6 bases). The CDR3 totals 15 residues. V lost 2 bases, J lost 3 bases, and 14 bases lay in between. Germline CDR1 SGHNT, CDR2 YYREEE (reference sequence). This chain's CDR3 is CASSLGRQLKETQYF. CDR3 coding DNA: TGTGCCAGCAGCTTAGGGAGGCAACTCAAAGAGACCCAGTACTTC.

The CDR3 sequence is CASSIGTSRLNTDTQYF. CDR3 in DNA: TGTGCCAGTAGTATAGGGACTAGCCGACTCAACACAGATACGCAGTATTTT. The chain links TRBV19 to TRBJ2-3; TRBD2 aligns across 8 bases. V lost 1 base to trimming and J lost 2 bases; unmatched junction nucleotides: 8. The CDR3 is 17 residues long. Germline V gives CDR1 LNHDA, CDR2 SQIVND (reference sequence).

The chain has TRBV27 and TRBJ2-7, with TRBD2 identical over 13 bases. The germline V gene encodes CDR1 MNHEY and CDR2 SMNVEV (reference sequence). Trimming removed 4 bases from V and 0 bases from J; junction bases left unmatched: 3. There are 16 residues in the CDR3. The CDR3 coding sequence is TGTGCCAGCAGTTCCTGGACTAGCGGGAGCTCCTACGAGCAGTACTTC. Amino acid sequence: CASSSWTSGSSYEQYF.

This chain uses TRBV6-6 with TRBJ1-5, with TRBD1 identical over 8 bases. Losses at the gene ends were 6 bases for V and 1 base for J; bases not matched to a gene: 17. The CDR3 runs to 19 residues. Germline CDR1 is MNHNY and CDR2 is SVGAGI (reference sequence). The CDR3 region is CASSDSYRGTWESNQPQHF. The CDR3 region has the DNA TGTGCCAGCAGCGACTCGTACAGGGGGACATGGGAAAGCAATCAGCCCCAGCATTTT.

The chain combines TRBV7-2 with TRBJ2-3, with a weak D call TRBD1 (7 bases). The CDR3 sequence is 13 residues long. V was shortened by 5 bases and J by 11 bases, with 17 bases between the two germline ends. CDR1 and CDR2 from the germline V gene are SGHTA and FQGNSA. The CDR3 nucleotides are TGTGCCAGCAGCACAGGACAGGCCGGGGGGCAGTATTTT. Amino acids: CASSTGQAGGQYF.

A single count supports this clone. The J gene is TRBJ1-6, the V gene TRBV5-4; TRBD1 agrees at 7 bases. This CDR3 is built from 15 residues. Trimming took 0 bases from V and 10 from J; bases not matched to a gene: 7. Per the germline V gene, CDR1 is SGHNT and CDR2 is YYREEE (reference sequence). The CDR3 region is CASSLAVGRGSPLHF. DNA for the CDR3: TGTGCCAGCAGCTTGGCGGTCGGCAGGGGGTCACCCCTCCACTTT.

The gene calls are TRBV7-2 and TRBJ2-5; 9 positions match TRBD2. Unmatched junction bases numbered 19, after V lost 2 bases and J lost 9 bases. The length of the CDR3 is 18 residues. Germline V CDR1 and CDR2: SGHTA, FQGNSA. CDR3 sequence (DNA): TGTGCCAGCAGCTTAAATCCCCTAGTGGCGGGGGGGCCAAGAGCCCAGTACTTC. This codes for CASSLNPLVAGGPRAQYF.